Detailed here is one TCR beta chain. This sample was taken from a study of blood T cell repertoires in COVID-19. Study at large: Whether acute or convalescent, the COVID-19 samples came from the United States, Italy and Spain. T cells, B-cell-depleted T cells, or PBMCs supplied cDNA or gDNA.

Per the germline V gene, CDR1 is SGHRS and CDR2 is YFSETQ. V lost 4 bases to trimming and J lost 4 bases; unmatched junction nucleotides: 12. This CDR3 contains 16 residues. The method was immunoSEQ multiplex PCR; TCRdb's version includes in-frame clones alone and lacks a portion of them. Among approximately 110,000 clones listed, around 88% were seen once. The TCR sequence derives from a human donor in a cohort sampled during active COVID-19. The chain employs TRBV5-1 and TRBJ2-5; TRBD2 matches 8 bases. Sequences were obtained from peripheral blood. The CDR3 coding sequence is TGCGCCAGCAGCCCACCCTACGGGAGGGCCGGAGAGACCCAGTACTTC. As protein: CASSPPYGRAGETQYF.